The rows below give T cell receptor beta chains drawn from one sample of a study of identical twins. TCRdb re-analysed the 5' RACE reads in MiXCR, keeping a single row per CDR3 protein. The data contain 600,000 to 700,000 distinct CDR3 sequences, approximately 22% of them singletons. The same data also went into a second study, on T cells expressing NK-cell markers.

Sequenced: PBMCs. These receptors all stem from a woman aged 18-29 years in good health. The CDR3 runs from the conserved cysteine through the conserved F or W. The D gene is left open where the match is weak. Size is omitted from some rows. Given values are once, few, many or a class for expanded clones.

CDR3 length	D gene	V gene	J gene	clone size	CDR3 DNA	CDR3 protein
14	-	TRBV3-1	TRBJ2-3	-	TGTGCCAGCAGCCAAGCGCGCCGAGCAGATACGCAGTATTTT	CASSQARRADTQYF
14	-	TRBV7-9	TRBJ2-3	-	TGTGCCAGCAGCTTACTGGACGGCACAGATACGCAGTATTTT	CASSLLDGTDTQYF
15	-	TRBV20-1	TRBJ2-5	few	TGCAGTGCTAGAGATGGTGCAGGGACCTCAGAGACCCAGTACTTC	CSARDGAGTSETQYF
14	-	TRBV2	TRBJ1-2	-	TGTGCCAGCATTGTGTGGGACGGCGGGCGAGGCTACACCTTC	CASIVWDGGRGYTF
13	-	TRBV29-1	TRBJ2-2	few	TGCAGCGTTGCGCCTACAGCTTCCGGGGAGCTGTTTTTT	CSVAPTASGELFF
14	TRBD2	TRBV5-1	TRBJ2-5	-	TGCGCCAGCAGCTTTCTAGCGGGAAAGGAGACCCAGTACTTC	CASSFLAGKETQYF
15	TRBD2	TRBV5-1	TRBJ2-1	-	TGCGCCAGCAGCTTGCTCACTAGCGGGGGTTTTGAGCAGTTCTTC	CASSLLTSGGFEQFF
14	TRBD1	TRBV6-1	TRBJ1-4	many	TGTGCCAGCAGCGGACAGGGGGTTAGTGAAAAACTGTTTTTT	CASSGQGVSEKLFF
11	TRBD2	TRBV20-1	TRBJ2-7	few	TGCAGTGCCGCGGGGGGGCCCGAGCAGTACTTC	CSAAGGPEQYF
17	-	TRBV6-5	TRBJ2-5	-	TGTGCCAGCAGTTACTCGAGTTACCGGGGGCGGGGAGAGACCCAGTACTTC	CASSYSSYRGRGETQYF
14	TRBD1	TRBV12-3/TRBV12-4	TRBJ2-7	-	TGTGCCAGCAGTTTGGGACAGGATATCTACGAGCAGTACTTC	CASSLGQDIYEQYF
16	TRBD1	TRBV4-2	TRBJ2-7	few	TGTGCCAGCAGCCTTTTCGTGACCGACAGGGGCTACGAGCAGTACTTC	CASSLFVTDRGYEQYF
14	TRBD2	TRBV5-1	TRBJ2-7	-	TGCGCCACCCGTGATGTAGCGGGGAGAGGGGAGCAGTACTTC	CATRDVAGRGEQYF
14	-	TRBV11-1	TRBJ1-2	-	TGTGCCAGCAGCTTAAAAAGGGGCGACTATGGCTACACCTTC	CASSLKRGDYGYTF
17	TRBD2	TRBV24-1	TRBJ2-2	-	TGTGCCACCAGTCCGGGAGGGAGAGGTCGGCGGACCGGGGAGCTGTTTTTT	CATSPGGRGRRTGELFF
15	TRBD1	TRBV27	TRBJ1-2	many	TGTGCCAGCAGCACTAGCCTGGGACAGTTCTATGGCTACACCTTC	CASSTSLGQFYGYTF
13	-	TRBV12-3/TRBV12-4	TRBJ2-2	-	TGTGCCAGCAGCCACTCTAGGGCCGGGGAGCTGTTTTTT	CASSHSRAGELFF
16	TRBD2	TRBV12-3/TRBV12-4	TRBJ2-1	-	TGTGCCAGCAGAATAGGGACTAGCGGGAGGCACAATGAGCAGTTCTTC	CASRIGTSGRHNEQFF
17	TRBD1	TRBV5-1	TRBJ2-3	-	TGCGCCAGCAGCGACCCGGGATCAGGGGGTTGGGGAGATACGCAGTATTTT	CASSDPGSGGWGDTQYF
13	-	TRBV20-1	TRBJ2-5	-	TGCAGCGCCTCCTCCTTGACACAAGAGACCCAGTACTTC	CSASSLTQETQYF
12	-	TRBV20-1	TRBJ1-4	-	TGCAGTGCCGTCTGGGTGGGGGAAAAACTGTTTTTT	CSAVWVGEKLFF
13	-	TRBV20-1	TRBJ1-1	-	TGCAGTGCCCCGCGGGGGTCGAACACTGAAGCTTTCTTT	CSAPRGSNTEAFF
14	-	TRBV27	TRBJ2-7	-	TGTGCCAGCAGTTTATCCCCCTTCACCTACGAGCAGTACTTC	CASSLSPFTYEQYF
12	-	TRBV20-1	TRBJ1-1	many	TGCAGTGCTCCCCGAATGGGGAGTGGAGCTTTCTTT	CSAPRMGSGAFF
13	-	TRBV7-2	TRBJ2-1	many	TGTGCCAGCAGCTCCAAACTAGGCCTAGAGCAGTTCTTC	CASSSKLGLEQFF
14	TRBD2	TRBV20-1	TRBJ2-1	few	TGCAGTGCTTGGACTAGCTCCTCGAACAATGAGCAGTTCTTC	CSAWTSSSNNEQFF
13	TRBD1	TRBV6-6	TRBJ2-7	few	TGTGCCACCTTAGATCGACAGGGGCGCTCGCAGTACTTC	CATLDRQGRSQYF
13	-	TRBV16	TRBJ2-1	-	TGTGCCAGCAGCCAATACCCTTTCAATGAGCAGTTCTTC	CASSQYPFNEQFF
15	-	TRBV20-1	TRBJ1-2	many	TGCAGTGCCCTAACACCATGGACAGTCAGCCATGGCTACACCTTC	CSALTPWTVSHGYTF